This is a list of T cell receptor beta chains from one sample in a study of blood T cells in healthy people across ages. TCRdb analysed the 5' RACE reads with MiXCR anew, one entry per CDR3 protein. The profile shows hundreds of thousands of distinct CDR3 sequences, 48% of them singletons. Sequencing used blood. The receptors come from a man between 25 and 39 years old in good health. The CDR3 runs from the conserved cysteine through the conserved F or W. D genes are given only for firm matches. The size of a clone is reported for some rows only, either as once, few or many, or as a class for expanded clones.

NA	few	TRBJ2-2	TRBV4-3	TGCGCCAGCAGCCAAGTTAAGGATACCGGGGAGCTGTTTTTT	CASSQVKDTGELFF
TRBD2	few	TRBJ2-3	TRBV5-1	TGCGCCAGCAGCTTGGGCCCGACTAGCGGGGATACAGATACGCAGTATTTT	CASSLGPTSGDTDTQYF
NA	few	TRBJ2-5	TRBV6-2/TRBV6-3	TGTGCCAGCAGTTACCCGCTAGCCCGGGAGACCCAGTACTTC	CASSYPLARETQYF
NA	NA	TRBJ2-5	TRBV10-3	TGTGCCATCAGTGACGGCAGCGGTGAAGTAGAGCAGTACTTC	CAISDGSGEVEQYF
TRBD2	once	TRBJ2-3	TRBV27	TGTGCCGGCAAAGCGGAACCGGGACTAGCTGCAGATACGCAGTATTTT	CAGKAEPGLAADTQYF
TRBD1	NA	TRBJ1-2	TRBV7-2	TGTGCCAGCAGCTCTGGAGCGGGGGGGACAGGGGCGAACTATGGCTACACCTTC	CASSSGAGGTGANYGYTF
TRBD1	NA	TRBJ2-1	TRBV5-1	TGCGCCAGCAGCGGGGACAGGGCCCTATACAATGAGCAGTTCTTC	CASSGDRALYNEQFF
NA	few	TRBJ1-1	TRBV6-1	TGTGCCAGCAGTGACCAAATAGGGACTGAAGCTTTCTTT	CASSDQIGTEAFF
NA	once	TRBJ1-1	TRBV12-3/TRBV12-4	TGTGCCAGCAGTTCAGCGTCAACGGGACACCAAGGAGCTTTCTTT	CASSSASTGHQGAFF
TRBD2	NA	TRBJ2-1	TRBV11-2	TGTGCCAGCAGCTTATGGGAGGGGGAGCAGTTCTTC	CASSLWEGEQFF
NA	few	TRBJ1-5	TRBV12-3/TRBV12-4	TGTGCCAGCAGTTTGGTCGGGGGGCGAAGCAATCAGCCCCAGCATTTT	CASSLVGGRSNQPQHF
NA	NA	TRBJ1-5	TRBV20-1	TGCAGTGCTAGCTTGCAGAATAGCAATCAGCCCCAGCATTTT	CSASLQNSNQPQHF
NA	few	TRBJ2-5	TRBV6-6	TGTGCCAGCTCCGGACATCAAGAGACCCAGTACTTC	CASSGHQETQYF
TRBD1	NA	TRBJ2-5	TRBV28	TGTGCCAGCAGTATCCCACCGGGACAGATCAGGCAAGAGACCCAGTACTTC	CASSIPPGQIRQETQYF
TRBD1	NA	TRBJ1-2	TRBV7-9	TGTGCCAGCAGCGTGGCGGACAGGGGAGCTAACTATGGCTACACCTTC	CASSVADRGANYGYTF
NA	NA	TRBJ1-2	TRBV12-3/TRBV12-4	TGTGCCAGCAGTTTAACCCAGGGCACCCTCTATGGCTACACCTTC	CASSLTQGTLYGYTF
NA	few	TRBJ2-4	TRBV4-1	TGCGCCAGCAGCCAGTCGACAGTAGCCAAAAACATTCAGTACTTC	CASSQSTVAKNIQYF
NA	NA	TRBJ2-7	TRBV29-1	TGCAGCGTTGCTAGCGTGTACTCCTACGAGCAGTACTTC	CSVASVYSYEQYF
NA	few	TRBJ2-3	TRBV29-1	TGCAGCGTTGTTGGGCGGAGCACAGATACGCAGTATTTT	CSVVGRSTDTQYF
TRBD2	NA	TRBJ2-1	TRBV6-6	TGTGCCAGCAGTACTCCGGGACTAGTTTCCTTTCATGAGCAGTTCTTC	CASSTPGLVSFHEQFF
TRBD2	NA	TRBJ2-1	TRBV2	TGTGCCAGCCGGGAAGCGGGGGGAAAGGGCAATGAGCAGTTCTTC	CASREAGGKGNEQFF
TRBD1	few	TRBJ2-7	TRBV19	TGTGCCAGTAGTATCCCCACCGGGACAGGATACTACGAGCAGTACTTC	CASSIPTGTGYYEQYF
NA	NA	TRBJ1-2	TRBV6-1	TGTGCCAGCAGTGAAAGGTCAGAGACCTATGGCTACACCTTC	CASSERSETYGYTF
TRBD1	NA	TRBJ1-4	TRBV20-1	TGCAGTGCTAGAGATGAGGGGGCCCCTAATGAAAAACTGTTTTTT	CSARDEGAPNEKLFF
NA	few	TRBJ2-7	TRBV14	TGTGCCAGCAGCCATATGGACAGCTACGAGCAGTACTTC	CASSHMDSYEQYF
TRBD1	few	TRBJ1-1	TRBV7-2	TGTGCCAGCCGATTCGGGGGACAGGGGAACACTGAAGCTTTCTTT	CASRFGGQGNTEAFF
TRBD2	many	TRBJ2-7	TRBV20-1	TGCAGTGCTAGAGCTCTAGCGGACCACGAGCAGTACTTC	CSARALADHEQYF
TRBD2	NA	TRBJ2-1	TRBV5-4	TGTGCCAGCAGCTCGGCGGGGGGCCGGTCCTACAGTGAGCAGTTCTTC	CASSSAGGRSYSEQFF
TRBD1	NA	TRBJ2-1	TRBV11-2	TGTGCCAGCAGCCCCGAGGGGGCGCGTTACAATGAGCAGTTCTTC	CASSPEGARYNEQFF
NA	NA	TRBJ2-3	TRBV6-5	TGTGCCAGCAGTTACTCGATCGGCCAAGTGGATACGCAGTATTTT	CASSYSIGQVDTQYF
NA	NA	TRBJ1-1	TRBV7-3	TGTGCCAGCAGCTTATGGGGGCCGGGGACTGAAGCTTTCTTT	CASSLWGPGTEAFF
TRBD2	NA	TRBJ2-1	TRBV27	TGTGCCAGCAAAAGAATAGCGGGAGTCAGGGAGCAGTTCTTC	CASKRIAGVREQFF
TRBD1	NA	TRBJ2-1	TRBV2	TGTGCCAGCAGAACGGACAGGGGAGAGTTCTTC	CASRTDRGEFF
NA	few	TRBJ2-2	TRBV11-2	TGTGCCAGCAGCTCAAGGGGTTTCGACGGGGAGCTGTTTTTT	CASSSRGFDGELFF
NA	NA	TRBJ2-4	TRBV7-9	TGTGCCAGCAGTCAGGTCCCAGGAGGAAACATTCAGTACTTC	CASSQVPGGNIQYF
TRBD2	few	TRBJ2-3	TRBV29-1	TGCAGCGTTGAGTCGAAGCGGGGCCCTGGTCCAGATACGCAGTATTTT	CSVESKRGPGPDTQYF
TRBD2	NA	TRBJ2-1	TRBV29-1	TGCAGCCCAGACAGCGGGGGGGAGCAGTTCTTC	CSPDSGGEQFF
TRBD1	few	TRBJ1-2	TRBV7-9	TGTGCCAGCAGCCCACCGGACAGGGTCAGCTATGGCTACACCTTC	CASSPPDRVSYGYTF
NA	few	TRBJ1-5	TRBV6-6	TGTGCCAGCAGTTCCCCCAGGGGTAGCAATCAGCCCCAGCATTTT	CASSSPRGSNQPQHF
TRBD1	NA	TRBJ1-2	TRBV10-3	TGTGCCATCAGTGAAGGGGATTTACAGGGGAGCTACACCTTC	CAISEGDLQGSYTF
NA	once	TRBJ1-1	TRBV20-1	TGCAGTGCCCCTCCCGCGACAGCGATGAACACTGAAGCTTTCTTT	CSAPPATAMNTEAFF
TRBD2	few	TRBJ2-7	TRBV9	TGTGCCAGCAGCTTGAAGCGGGGGGGCTCCGAGCAGTACTTC	CASSLKRGGSEQYF
NA	many	TRBJ1-5	TRBV12-3/TRBV12-4	TGTGCCAGCAGTTTGGCGGGGGCCCTCGGTCAGCCCCAGCATTTT	CASSLAGALGQPQHF